This T cell receptor (beta chain) was captured by sequencing in a study of regulatory T cells. General study results and limits: Regulatory T cells from CD3G-deficient patients were less diverse than autologous conventional CD4+ cells and control regulatory cells.

Amplification used 52 TRBV primers and 13 TRBJ primers. This table comes from immunoSEQ multiplex PCR, and its TCRdb copy is limited to in-frame clones, with some not included. The sample yields 4,000 or so clones, around 92% seen once. With regard to this clone: The antigen remains undetermined.

Patients, 2 to 39 years old, had expanded memory T-cell proportions. CD4+ cells were sorted into CD25-high CD127-low regulatory cells and CD25-low CD127-high conventional cells. Germline V gene sequence: CDR1 SGHRS, CDR2 YFSETQ. Trimming removed 5 bases from V and 1 base from J, with 6 bases in between. The CDR3 is 13 amino acids. This clonotype was sampled from a child aged 2 to 15 with CD3G deficiency. The source material was CD4+ Tregs sorted from blood. The V call is TRBV5-1, the J call TRBJ2-2; D gene unclear. The CDR3 nucleotides are TGCGCCAGCAGACCCAAGAACACCGGGGAGCTGTTTTTT. This translates into CASRPKNTGELFF.